The 10 T cell receptor beta chains below were found in one sample sequenced in a study of blood T cell repertoires in COVID-19. Sequencing used immunoSEQ multiplex PCR; TCRdb keeps in-frame clones, though not all of them. The sample shows roughly 68,000 clones, roughly three quarters of them seen only once. The sequenced sample consisted of peripheral blood. These receptors were collected from a human donor in a cohort sampled during active COVID-19.

The J gene is TRBJ1-4, the V gene TRBV28; 8 nucleotides agree with TRBD1. This CDR3 is built from 17 residues. Germline V gene data show CDR1 as MDHEN and CDR2 as SYDVKM. Trimming cost V 2 bases and J 7 bases; bases outside gene matches: 12. The CDR3 DNA reads TGTGCCAGCAGTTTAAGGGGACAGGCGCGTGGAAGTGAAAAACTGTTTTTT. As protein: CASSLRGQARGSEKLFF.

The V call is TRBV11-3, the J call TRBJ1-1; D possibly corresponds to TRBD1 (6 bases). V was clipped by 5 bases and J by 4 bases, with 11 bases between them. Germline V gene data show CDR1 as SGHNT and CDR2 as YENEEA. This CDR3 spans 13 amino acids. The CDR3 loop reads CASSPRGSTEAFF. CDR3 coding DNA: TGTGCCAGCAGCCCCAGGGGTAGCACTGAAGCTTTCTTT.

The V and J genes are TRBV6-2 or TRBV6-3 and TRBJ2-2; TRBD1 matches 7 bases. CDR3 length equals 17 residues. V was clipped by 0 bases and J by 6 bases; unmatched bases: 10. CDR1 MNHEY and CDR2 SVGEGT come from the germline V gene. The CDR3 sequence: CASSYSSYRGLAGELFF. The DNA of the CDR3 is TGTGCCAGCAGTTACTCGAGCTACAGGGGCTTGGCCGGGGAGCTGTTTTTT.

The chain combines TRBV6-5 with TRBJ1-1, with D perhaps matching TRBD1 (5 bases). The length of the CDR3 is 14 residues. The germline gives CDR1 MNHEY, CDR2 SVGAGI. The V end lost 6 bases, the J end lost 1 base, and 12 bases lay between the germline ends. The CDR3 reads CASRGVRGNTEAFF. The DNA of the CDR3 is TGTGCCAGCAGAGGGGTGCGAGGGAACACTGAAGCTTTCTTT.

The chain employs TRBV28 and TRBJ1-4; D is unclear. Germline V gene data show CDR1 as MDHEN and CDR2 as SYDVKM. The CDR3 contains 17 residues. The germline V and J ends were trimmed by 4 bases and 4 bases, with 19 bases remaining between them. CDR3 nucleotide sequence: TGTGCCAGCAGTTCCACCTCCCCCCGGGCGGGTAATGAAAAACTGTTTTTT. Its protein product is CASSSTSPRAGNEKLFF.

The chain recombines TRBV28 with TRBJ2-7; 9 nucleotides agree with TRBD1. The CDR3 has 15 residues. Per germline, CDR1 MDHEN and CDR2 SYDVKM. V was clipped by 6 bases and J by 1 base; unmatched bases: 7. CDR3 protein: CASRSTGGLSYEQYF. The DNA of the CDR3 is TGTGCCAGCAGGTCTACAGGGGGCCTGTCCTACGAGCAGTACTTC. The full variable domain, its missing parts supplied by reference TRBV28 and TRBJ2-7, is DVKVTQSSRYLVKRTGEKVFLECVQDMDHENMFWYRQDPGLGLRLIYFSYDVKMKEKGDIPEGYSVSREKKERFSLILESASTNQTSMYLCASRSTGGLSYEQYFGPGTRLTVT.

The chain is built from TRBV19 and TRBJ2-1; TRBD2 might be the D (6 bases). Trimming shortened V by 5 bases and J by 6 bases, and 14 bases separated the two germline ends. CDR1 and CDR2 from the germline V gene are LNHDA and SQIVND (reference sequence). CDR3 size: 14 residues. CDR3 in amino acids: CASSLIRDFNEQFF. The CDR3 region has the DNA TGTGCCAGTAGTCTAATCCGGGACTTCAATGAGCAGTTCTTC. Supplemented by reference TRBV19 and TRBJ2-1, the full variable domain reads DGGITQSPKYLFRKEGQNVTLSCEQNLNHDAMYWYRQDPGQGLRLIYYSQIVNDFQKGDIAEGYSVSREKKESFPLTVTSAQKNPTAFYLCASSLIRDFNEQFFGPGTRLTVL.

This chain uses TRBV10-1 with TRBJ2-7; 8 bases align to TRBD2. Germline values: CDR1 WNHNN, CDR2 SYGVQD (reference sequence). The CDR3 runs to 15 residues. With V trimmed by 11 bases and J by 0 bases, 12 bases remained unmatched. The CDR3 here is CAGPTGTRCSYEQYF. In nucleotides, the CDR3 is TGCGCCGGACCGACCGGGACTAGGTGCTCCTACGAGCAGTACTTC.

The genes are TRBV4-1 and TRBJ2-7; the D is unclear. The CDR3 runs 15 residues. V lost 1 base, J lost 2 bases, and 12 bases lay in between. Germline V gives CDR1 MGHRA, CDR2 YSYEKL. CDR3 protein: CASSQVERPTYEQYF. The CDR3 region has the DNA TGCGCCAGCAGCCAAGTGGAGAGGCCCACCTACGAGCAGTACTTC.

A few counts support this clone. This chain connects TRBV10-3 to TRBJ2-3, with 8 bases matching TRBD2. The germline gives CDR1 ENHRY, CDR2 SYGVKD. This CDR3 region has 13 residues. V lost 9 bases, J lost 1 base, and 3 bases stayed unmatched. The CDR3 is CAIAGEGTDTQYF. The CDR3 region has the DNA TGTGCCATAGCGGGAGAGGGCACAGATACGCAGTATTTT.